This section outlines one T cell receptor (beta chain) sequence together with its context. This clonotype was detected only once. Its cognate antigen has yet to be identified. No base quality values were provided; no much bigger clone lies one nucleotide off. The library was generated by 5' RACE. A second PCR of roughly 6 to 11 cycles was performed with a sample-barcoded 5' primer and a J-beta primer mix. Each TCR beta cDNA molecule received a unique molecular identifier from a template-switch 5' adaptor carrying 12 random nucleotides. Each sample yielded at least 2.5 million CDR3-containing paired-end reads. The Mint cDNA synthesis kit, primed by a TRBC-specific oligonucleotide, was used to synthesize first-strand cDNA from all RNA. All cDNA was treated with uracil-DNA glycosylase and then went through a first 18-cycle PCR with the universal primers M1SS and BC2_uni_R. Turning to the authors' computational methods: Each sample was normalized by randomly selecting 1 million high-quality reads, each carrying a distinct molecular identifier. Reads sharing molecular identifiers were discarded rather than binned into consensus sequences. MiTCR, set to a Q25 quality threshold and the strictest error-elimination algorithm, was used for CDR3 identification, clonotype clustering and error correction. A nonparametric unseen species model with Euler transformation was used to estimate lower-bound total TCR beta diversity. TCRdb itself trimmed the public reads at Q25 with fastp, ran MiXCR and retained productive beta chains. Records with the same CDR3 protein are collapsed into one entry carrying the most frequent genes and DNA. TCRdb, not the authors, supplied the V and J calls. Present in this sample are 1.5 million to 2 million distinct CDR3 sequences, 30% to 40% of which were seen just once. Clones ranked in the top ten supply more than 20% of the sample.

The sample originates from a study of blood T cells in healthy people across ages (dated by TCRdb to between 2014 and 2017). About the investigation overall: Template switching captured roughly one uniquely barcoded TCR beta cDNA molecule per two T cells in model experiments. To track age-related changes in TCR beta repertoire diversity, the study relied on deep sequencing normalized with unique cDNA molecular identifiers. Donors were grouped into four age groups: young (average 16 years), middle-aged (39), aged (approximately 58) and long-lived (about 89). Donors of different ages were randomly distributed across sequencing lanes to avoid experimental bias. The study analyzed two additional independent replicas of 1 million unique cDNA reads from the same blood draw for two donors, one aged 18 to 29 and one aged 80 or older.

Spanning cysteine to phenylalanine, the CDR3 consists of 17 amino acids. Only the CDR3 DNA is retained, 51 bases long and in frame from the first base. V gives up 5 bases and J gives up 2 bases, and the segment between their germline ends measures 21 bases. Study-wide findings and limitations: Bulk unsorted PBMC profiling prevented conclusive comparison of naive and antigen-experienced compartments. Because donor CMV infection status was unknown, age-related changes in expanded clonotypes were potentially confounded. A strong correlation was found between observed TCR beta diversity and the percentage of naive T cells measured by flow cytometry. Observed TCR beta diversity per million T cells fell roughly linearly with age, and a significant reduction was already apparent by age around 40. Estimates of total diversity based on one million sequenced T cells were regarded as lower bounds and as underestimates. The long-lived group showed more naive CD4+ T cells, fewer expanded clones and increased TCR diversity than the aged group, suggesting age selection.

Donors were 30 to 45 systemically healthy Caucasian individuals from Russia aged roughly 6 to 90 years. Each donor gave 9 to 10 milliliters of peripheral blood, collected into EDTA-treated Vacutainer tubes. PBMCs were isolated by Ficoll-Paque density-gradient centrifugation, with at least 6 million obtained per sample. Total RNA, at least 6 micrograms per sample, was extracted from PBMCs with Trizol reagent. For every donor, an aliquot of PBMCs went through flow cytometry to measure the percentages of naive CD45RAhigh/CD27high T cells. The receptor's source is a human donor in good health. Rearrangement joined TRBV12-3 or TRBV12-4 to TRBJ2-5; the D segment may tentatively be TRBD1 or TRBD2, each giving 5 matched bases. Sequenced sample: blood. The nucleotide sequence is TGTGCCAGCAGTCCCAGCCGGGGCCGCGGAGGTCAAGAGACCCAGTACTTC. The encoded protein is CASSPSRGRGGQETQYF.